A single sample gave rise to the 19 T cell receptor beta chains below, sequenced in a study of blood T cell repertoires in COVID-19. Using immunoSEQ multiplex PCR, the repertoire was profiled, and TCRdb retains in-frame clones only, with some absent. The repertoire has around 250,000 clones, about 87% of them found once; the top ten carry over 4%. The sample taken for sequencing was PBMCs or T cells enriched from blood (not recorded which). Receptors originate from a woman under 40 with acute COVID-19.

V is TRBV4-2 and J is TRBJ1-5; D not certain. The CDR3 is 16 amino acids. The ends were cut back, 0 bases at V and 2 bases at J, with 11 bases in the middle. Germline CDR1 is LGHNA and CDR2 is YNFKEQ. CDR3 sequence reads: CASSQEGGLGNQPQHF. In DNA, the CDR3 is TGTGCCAGCAGCCAAGAGGGAGGTCTGGGCAATCAGCCCCAGCATTTT.

The chain couples TRBV5-8 to TRBJ2-2; D is possibly TRBD2 (6 bases). This CDR3 region has 14 residues. The V gene's germline CDR1 is SGHTS and CDR2 YDEGEE. In DNA form, the CDR3 reads TGTGTCCGGCGGGGCCGGGTGAACACCGGGGAGCTGTTTTTT. Translation: CVRRGRVNTGELFF.

The V gene is TRBV28, the J gene TRBJ2-1; 12 bases agree with TRBD2. Germline CDR1 MDHEN, CDR2 SYDVKM. The CDR3 covers 14 residues. With V trimmed by 10 bases and J by 8 bases, 9 bases remained unmatched. CDR3 residues: CATLWTSGTDEQFF. The CDR3 nucleotides are TGTGCCACATTATGGACTAGCGGGACAGATGAGCAGTTCTTC.

V usage is TRBV24-1 and J usage is TRBJ2-3, with 8 bases lining up with TRBD2. Germline V gives CDR1 KGHDR, CDR2 SFDVKD. This CDR3 contains 16 residues. The junction had 3 bases not matched to a gene; V was cut back by 2 bases and J by 0 bases. CDR3 bases: TGTGCCACCAGTGATTCGGGGGGGCCCAGCACAGATACGCAGTATTTT. It translates to CATSDSGGPSTDTQYF.

This chain joins TRBV11-3 and TRBJ2-3, with TRBD2 matching 13 bases. Trimming at V came to 5 bases and at J to 2 bases, leaving 4 bases not matched to a gene. The CDR3 runs to 16 residues. Germline V CDR1 and CDR2: SGHNT, YENEEA. Written as DNA, the CDR3 is TGTGCCAGCAGCCAAGGACTAGCGGGGGACACAGATACGCAGTATTTT. Its protein is CASSQGLAGDTDTQYF.

The chain links TRBV5-1 to TRBJ2-3; TRBD2 agrees at 9 bases. Trimming removed 6 bases from V and 2 bases from J; junction bases left unmatched: 4. The CDR3 sequence is 14 residues long. In germline, CDR1 is SGHRS, CDR2 YFSETQ. In nucleotides, the CDR3 is TGCGCCAGCAAGGCGGGAGGGCACACAGATACGCAGTATTTT. Amino acid sequence: CASKAGGHTDTQYF.

The chain's CDR3 is CASSQGQANSPLHF. CDR3 bases: TGTGCCAGCAGCCAAGGACAGGCGAATTCACCCCTCCACTTT. The V gene is TRBV11-2, the J gene TRBJ1-6; 7 bases fit TRBD1. J lost 7 bases, V lost 5 bases, and 5 bases had no gene match. The CDR3 spans 14 residues. The germline gives CDR1 SGHAT, CDR2 FQNNGV. The full variable domain, rest sourced from reference TRBV11-2 and TRBJ1-6, is EAGVAQSPRYKIIEKRQSVAFWCNPISGHATLYWYQQILGQGPKLLIQFQNNGVVDDSQLPKDRFSAERLKGVDSTLKIQPAKLEDSAVYLCASSQGQANSPLHFGNGTRLTVT.

This rearrangement joins TRBV28 to TRBJ2-3; tentative D call: TRBD1 (6 bases). CDR1 is MDHEN, CDR2 SYDVKM, per germline. The CDR3 spans 14 residues. V lost 8 bases and J 9 bases, leaving 21 bases between the germline ends. CDR3 amino acids: CASGTGTTYDTQYF. CDR3 nucleotides: TGTGCCAGCGGAACCGGGACAACTTACGACACGCAGTATTTT. Based on the CDR3 plus reference TRBV28 and TRBJ2-3, the full variable domain is DVKVTQSSRYLVKRTGEKVFLECVQDMDHENMFWYRQDPGLGLRLIYFSYDVKMKEKGDIPEGYSVSREKKERFSLILESASTNQTSMYLCASGTGTTYDTQYFGPGTRLTVL.

The rearrangement uses TRBV12-5 and TRBJ2-1; a possible D gene is TRBD2 (5 bases). The CDR3 length is 18 residues. V was clipped by 0 bases and J by 5 bases, with 20 bases between them. CDR1 LGHNT and CDR2 FRNRAP come from the germline V gene. CDR3 bases: TGTGCTAGTGGTTTGGTACCGCCCGGAGGTGCGGGTGACAATGAGCAGTTCTTC. Translating it yields CASGLVPPGGAGDNEQFF.

In its sample, this clone was seen once. The chain uses TRBV19 and TRBJ1-2; D might be TRBD1 (5 bases). Trimming took off 7 bases at V and 13 bases at J, with 19 bases between the two ends. The CDR3 spans 12 residues. Germline CDR1 is LNHDA and CDR2 is SQIVND (reference sequence). The DNA for the CDR3 is TGTGCCAGTACGGGGGAAATCTCATATTTCACCTTC. Amino acids: CASTGEISYFTF.

The CDR3 reads CASSLMAGEGETQYF. The CDR3 DNA reads TGTGCCAGCAGCTTAATGGCGGGAGAGGGAGAGACCCAGTACTTC. The chain uses TRBV7-3 and TRBJ2-5; 7 bases match TRBD2. V was pared by 1 base and J by 4 bases, with 6 bases of the junction left unmatched. The V gene's germline CDR1 is SGHTA and CDR2 FQGTGA. The CDR3 extends over 15 amino acids.

This clone has only one observation. The V call is TRBV4-2, the J call TRBJ2-7, with 9 bases aligning to TRBD1. The CDR3 has 14 residues. Germline CDR1 reads LGHNA; CDR2 reads YNFKEQ. The ends lost 4 bases at V and 3 bases at J; junction bases unmatched: 4. The CDR3 DNA is TGTGCCAGCAGCCCCGGGACAGGGCTCTACGAGCAGTACTTC. Translated, it gives CASSPGTGLYEQYF.

The rearrangement links TRBV4-3 to TRBJ2-2, with D possibly TRBD2 on 6 matching bases. V lost 2 bases and J 3 bases, leaving 10 bases between the germline ends. The CDR3 totals 15 residues. Germline CDR1 is LGHNA and CDR2 is YSLEER. The CDR3 nucleotides read TGCGCCAGCAGCCAATCGGAGGGGTACACCGGGGAGCTGTTTTTT. Its translation: CASSQSEGYTGELFF.

This chain connects TRBV11-1 to TRBJ2-1; TRBD2 agrees at 8 bases. Germline V gives CDR1 SGHAT, CDR2 FQDESV (reference sequence). This CDR3 is 15 amino acids long. After removal of 5 bases from V and 9 bases from J, the junction contained 12 bases not matched to a gene. CDR3 region: CASSQRTSSRSEQFF. CDR3 DNA sequence: TGTGCCAGCAGCCAACGGACTAGCTCCCGTAGTGAGCAGTTCTTC.

The V and J genes are TRBV19 and TRBJ1-2; tentatively, D is TRBD1 (6 bases). This CDR3 is built from 12 residues. V lost 5 bases to trimming and J lost 4 bases, with 8 bases between them. CDR1 and CDR2 from the germline V gene are LNHDA and SQIVND (reference sequence). The CDR3 DNA is TGTGCCAGTAGTCCAGGGGTCTATGGCTACACCTTC. It translates to CASSPGVYGYTF.

The rearrangement links TRBV18 to TRBJ2-1; D is possibly TRBD2 (5 bases). Germline V lookup: CDR1 KGHSH, CDR2 LQKENI. Between the trimmed V and J ends, which lost 6 bases and 9 bases, there was a span of 15 bases. This CDR3 comprises 13 residues. For the CDR3, the DNA is TGTGCCAGCTCCCAGAAGTTTAGCGTTGAGCAGTTCTTC. Amino acid sequence: CASSQKFSVEQFF.

V is TRBV29-1 and J is TRBJ2-3; 10 bases fit TRBD2. From germline, CDR1 is SQVTM and CDR2 ANQGSEA. The CDR3 runs to 14 residues. V was clipped by 4 bases and J by 5 bases; unmatched bases: 6. The CDR3 protein is CSVGASGRGDTQYF. As DNA, the CDR3 is TGCAGCGTTGGGGCTAGCGGGAGAGGAGATACGCAGTATTTT.

V and J are TRBV15 and TRBJ1-2; D ambiguous. From germline, CDR1 is LNHNV and CDR2 YYDKDF (reference sequence). CDR3 length equals 14 residues. Trimming removed 3 bases at V and 4 bases at J, with 12 bases between. CDR3 region: CATSRPGSPYGYTF. DNA of the CDR3: TGTGCCACCAGCAGGCCTGGGAGTCCCTATGGCTACACCTTC.

The chain carries TRBV30 and TRBJ2-5, with D maybe TRBD2 (5 bases). Germline CDR1 GTSNPN, CDR2 SVGIG (reference sequence). The CDR3 covers 11 residues. V dropped 8 bases and J dropped 1 base, with 8 bases sitting between them. CDR3 DNA: TGTGCCGGTAGCGTCCAAGAGACCCAGTACTTC. The encoded protein is CAGSVQETQYF.